The rows below give T cell receptor beta chains drawn from one sample of a study of CD8+ T cells in alopecia areata. Libraries were prepared by immunoSEQ multiplex PCR; TCRdb keeps only in-frame clonotypes and omits some of them. The profile covers 110,000 to 150,000 clones, with 70% to 90% appearing a single time and roughly 13% taken by the ten largest. The sample in question was CD8+ T cells sorted from blood, obtained at week 4, from a patient treated with tofacitinib. All receptors derive from a human donor with alopecia areata. Both conserved end residues are part of each CDR3. The D gene is left open where the match is weak.

>.|TRBJ2-5|13|TRBV10-1
CASSDSRAGTQYF
TGCGCCAGCAGTGACTCCCGTGCAGGGACCCAGTACTTC
>TRBD1|TRBJ2-7|15|TRBV6-5
CASNPGTGSAYEQYF
TGTGCCAGCAATCCCGGGACAGGATCAGCCTACGAGCAGTACTTC
>TRBD2|TRBJ2-7|14|TRBV30
CAWSVAGETYEQYF
TGTGCCTGGAGTGTAGCGGGGGAAACCTACGAGCAGTACTTC
>.|TRBJ2-7|14|TRBV27
CASSLGRASYEQYF
TGTGCCAGCAGTTTAGGAAGGGCCTCCTACGAGCAGTACTTC
>.|TRBJ2-2|16|TRBV4-1
CASSQQFSGYTGELFF
TGCGCCAGCAGCCAACAGTTTTCAGGCTACACCGGGGAGCTGTTTTTT
>TRBD1|TRBJ2-1|15|TRBV19
CASSIFGTAYNEQFF
TGTGCCAGTAGTATATTCGGGACAGCTTACAATGAGCAGTTCTTC
>.|TRBJ2-5|13|TRBV4-1
CASSPLLQETQYF
TGCGCCAGCAGCCCTTTGCTTCAAGAGACCCAGTACTTC
>TRBD2|TRBJ2-3|19|TRBV13
CASSLAFTGLAGEEDTQYF
TGTGCCAGCAGCTTAGCCTTTACGGGACTAGCGGGGGAGGAGGATACGCAGTATTTT
>.|TRBJ2-1|17|TRBV19
CASSIVLGPSSYNEQFF
TGTGCCAGTAGTATTGTCTTAGGACCGAGCTCCTACAATGAGCAGTTCTTC
>TRBD1|TRBJ2-7|15|TRBV5-1
CASSSHPGQGYEQYF
TGCGCCAGCAGCAGCCATCCGGGACAGGGTTACGAGCAGTACTTC